Each of the 4 T cell receptor beta chains below was sequenced from the same sample in a study of blood T cells in healthy people across ages. Alongside a J-beta primer mix, a sample-barcoded 5' primer served in a second PCR lasting about 7 to 11 cycles. TCRdb ran MiXCR on the 5' RACE reads and lists one entry per CDR3 protein. There are about a million distinct CDR3 sequences in the sample; around two fifths occur only once, and around 13% lies in the top ten. Source material: blood. These TCRs come from a man younger than 35 in good health.

This chain uses TRBV12-3 or TRBV12-4 with TRBJ1-1; 7 bases map to TRBD1. The trim removed 8 bases at V and 5 bases at J, leaving 11 bases unmatched. The CDR3 has 14 residues. The chain's CDR3 is CASGQQGSRTEAFF. CDR3 DNA sequence: TGTGCCAGCGGGCAACAGGGGTCCCGGACTGAAGCTTTCTTT.

The CDR3 loop reads CASSLNSVSPLHF. For the CDR3, the DNA is TGTGCCAGCAGCTTGAATTCGGTCTCGCCCCTCCACTTT. The chain employs TRBV7-2 and TRBJ1-6, with D hard to call. Trimming stripped 3 bases from V and 13 bases from J, with 13 bases between. CDR3 length equals 13 residues. Germline values: CDR1 SGHTA, CDR2 FQGNSA.

J is TRBJ2-5 and V is TRBV7-9; 8 bases are a match to TRBD2. This CDR3 region has 14 residues. J was trimmed by 2 bases and V by 4 bases; bases with no gene match: 3. Germline CDR1 reads SEHNR; CDR2 reads FQNEAQ (reference sequence). The CDR3 DNA sequence: TGTGCCAGCAGCTGGGGGACTAGACAAGAGACCCAGTACTTC. Its translation is CASSWGTRQETQYF.

The V call is TRBV4-2, the J call TRBJ1-2; tentatively, D is TRBD1 (5 bases). Trimming stripped 0 bases from V and 1 base from J, with 9 bases between. CDR3 length: 15 residues. Germline V gene data show CDR1 as LGHNA and CDR2 as YNFKEQ. CDR3 sequence reads: CASSQEDSLNYGYTF. CDR3 bases: TGTGCCAGCAGCCAAGAAGACAGCCTTAACTATGGCTACACCTTC.